This T cell receptor beta chain was observed in a study of spatial heterogeneity in lung cancer. Sample time point: sample taken at primary tumor resection. Untreated early-stage non-small cell lung cancer patients, 65 to 90 in total, were the donors. Carried by each TCR cDNA molecule was a unique molecular identifier. TCRdb passed the 5' RACE reads through MiXCR, listing each CDR3 protein once. The sample yields roughly 5,700 distinct CDR3 sequences, 10% to 15% seen once. From germline, CDR1 is DFQATT and CDR2 SNEGSKA (reference sequence). This CDR3 is 15 amino acids long. V lost 6 bases and J lost 1; bases outside the gene matches: 5. Study observations and caveats: In tumors, expanded intratumoral alpha and beta TCR counts tracked mutation counts. Regional and ubiquitous nonsynonymous mutations were tracked by counts of regional and ubiquitous expanded TCRs, respectively.

Remarks on this clonotype: The antigen is unknown.

The sequence was obtained from a female donor with early-stage non-small cell lung cancer. The material sequenced was lung tumor tissue, taken at surgery. This chain joins TRBV20-1 and TRBJ2-3; TRBD2 matches 12 bases. Here the CDR3 reads CSAKGLAGGTDTQYF. The CDR3 nucleotides read TGCAGTGCAAAGGGACTAGCGGGTGGCACAGATACGCAGTATTTT.